This TCR beta chain comes out of a study of blood T cell repertoires in COVID-19. Background on the study: From T cells, B-cell-depleted T cells, or PBMCs came the material, which was cDNA or gDNA.

Followed longitudinally, the Seattle patients had been enrolled during active infection. Original handling: Scientists estimated how many nucleated cells there were by amplifying reference gene primers. The data were produced by immunoSEQ multiplex PCR, yet TCRdb's version contains in-frame clones alone and is incomplete. That table is the source of V, J and clone size, and D and trimming were worked out from the DNA. The sample has some 250,000 clones; around 86% are singletons. Per the germline V gene, CDR1 is SGHRS and CDR2 is YFSETQ. The ends lost 4 bases at V and 0 bases at J; junction bases unmatched: 4. This CDR3 contains 16 residues.

The J gene is TRBJ2-3, the V gene TRBV5-1; 11 nucleotides match TRBD2. The origin of this receptor is a woman aged 55 to 70 with COVID-19, enrolled during active disease. Material for sequencing was peripheral blood. The CDR3 spells CASSPLAGASTDTQYF. DNA for the CDR3: TGCGCCAGCAGCCCACTAGCGGGAGCCAGCACAGATACGCAGTATTTT.